These 26 T cell receptor beta chains came from one sample sequenced in a study of beta chain features in type 1 diabetes. Of the isolated RNA, all was reverse transcribed, and so the sequenced material was expressed TCRB transcripts. TCRdb's table, derived via immunoSEQ multiplex PCR, lists solely in-frame clones and lacks some. The sample consists of about 160,000 clones, around 8% of them appearing once. Sequenced input: central memory CD4+ T cells from blood. The receptors stem from a man aged 18 to 35 in good health.

The CDR3 nucleotides read TGTGCCAGCAGGACGGGAAGCCAAGAGACCCAGTACTTC. Translation gives CASRTGSQETQYF. The V and J genes are TRBV5-5 and TRBJ2-5; weak D call: TRBD2 (5 bases). The V end was cut by 5 bases, the J end by 1 base, with 9 bases between. Germline CDR1 reads SGHKS; CDR2 reads YYEKEE (reference sequence). There are 13 residues in the CDR3.

The sample holds many counts of this clone. Written as DNA, the CDR3 is TGCGCCAGCAGCCCCGGGGGAGCAGCAGATACGCAGTATTTT. As protein: CASSPGGAADTQYF. The chain employs TRBV4-3 and TRBJ2-3; weak D call: TRBD2 (6 bases). This CDR3 is built from 14 residues. With 4 bases removed from V and 4 bases from J, the gap between germline ends came to 12 bases. Germline V lookup: CDR1 LGHNA, CDR2 YSLEER.

This clone showed up many times. DNA for the CDR3: TGTGCCAGCAGCTTAGAGCCAGGCTGGGGAGGCAATGAGCAGTTCTTC. Translating it yields CASSLEPGWGGNEQFF. The chain couples TRBV7-2 to TRBJ2-1; a possible D gene is TRBD2 (6 bases). Trimming removed 1 base from V and 6 bases from J, with 16 bases in between. This CDR3 spans 16 amino acids. Germline CDR1 reads SGHTA; CDR2 reads FQGNSA.

This clone was detected only a few times. The chain is built from TRBV7-9 and TRBJ2-1; D unclear. V was pared by 5 bases and J by 9 bases, with 14 bases between. The germline V gene encodes CDR1 SEHNR and CDR2 FQNEAQ (reference sequence). The length of the CDR3 is 13 residues. This CDR3 is CASSATEYGEQFF. The CDR3 region has the DNA TGTGCCAGCAGCGCCACGGAGTATGGTGAGCAGTTCTTC.

The V call is TRBV5-1, the J call TRBJ1-3, with D possibly being TRBD1 (5 bases). The CDR3 extends over 14 amino acids. Per germline, CDR1 SGHRS and CDR2 YFSETQ. V was pared by 4 bases and J by 1 base, with 9 bases between. In DNA form, the CDR3 reads TGCGCCAGCAGCACCGCAGGGTCTGGAAACACCATATATTTT. Translation gives CASSTAGSGNTIYF.

In its sample, this clone was seen a few times. The gene calls are TRBV28 and TRBJ2-3; maybe TRBD2 (6 bases). V was trimmed by 11 bases and J by 0 bases, leaving 12 bases between them. The length of the CDR3 is 13 residues. Germline lookup yields CDR1 MDHEN and CDR2 SYDVKM. The CDR3 coding sequence is TGTGCCGGGGGGAATCCTAGCACAGATACGCAGTATTTT. This gives the protein CAGGNPSTDTQYF.

J is TRBJ2-3 and V is TRBV6-1; 8 bases match TRBD2. The V segment lost 3 bases and the J segment 4 bases; nucleotides outside the gene matches: 9. The germline gives CDR1 MNHNS, CDR2 SASEGT. The CDR3 covers 16 residues. CDR3 DNA: TGTGCCAGCAGTGAGTTCCTGGGACTAGGGGCAGATACGCAGTATTTT. Amino acid sequence: CASSEFLGLGADTQYF.

This clone was counted at least ten times. The gene calls are TRBV2 and TRBJ2-2; 8 positions match TRBD1. Trimming at V came to 6 bases and at J to 7 bases, leaving 7 bases not matched to a gene. Germline V lookup: CDR1 SNHLY, CDR2 FYNNEI. This CDR3 spans 14 amino acids. CDR3 amino acids: CASRPDRVGGELFF. The DNA of the CDR3 is TGTGCCAGCAGACCGGACAGGGTGGGCGGGGAGCTGTTTTTT. Drawing the rest from reference TRBV2 and TRBJ2-2, the complete variable domain is EPEVTQTPSHQVTQMGQEVILRCVPISNHLYFYWYRQILGQKVEFLVSFYNNEISEKSEIFDDQFSVERPDGSNFTLKIRSTKLEDSAMYFCASRPDRVGGELFFGEGSRLTVL.

J is TRBJ1-2 and V is TRBV9; the D gene is possibly TRBD1 (5 bases). The CDR3 runs 13 residues. Trimming removed 1 base at V and 9 bases at J, with 13 bases between. Germline lookup yields CDR1 SGDLS and CDR2 YYNGEE. As DNA, the CDR3 is TGTGCCAGCAGCGTATCGGACATTTCAAGCTACACCTTC. It yields the protein CASSVSDISSYTF.

This clone was detected many times. The rearrangement uses TRBV29-1 and TRBJ2-2, with 9 bases that match TRBD1. Losses at the gene ends were 6 bases for V and 8 bases for J; bases not matched to a gene: 7. This CDR3 contains 13 residues. The germline CDR1 and CDR2 sequences are SQVTM and ANQGSEA. CDR3 bases: TGCAGCGTCGAGGGACAGGGCAGGGGGGAGCTGTTTTTT. Translating gives CSVEGQGRGELFF.

At least ten counts were recorded for this clone. The V gene is TRBV30, the J gene TRBJ1-6; D remains unclear. V lost 3 bases and J lost 10, with 16 bases in between. The CDR3 runs 14 residues. In germline, CDR1 is GTSNPN, CDR2 SVGIG (reference sequence). The CDR3 spells CAWSWASDESPLHF. CDR3 sequence (DNA): TGTGCCTGGAGCTGGGCGTCGGATGAGTCACCCCTCCACTTT.

This clone was found many times. The rearrangement joins TRBV15 to TRBJ2-7; maybe TRBD1 (7 bases). The CDR3 runs to 17 residues. Trimming stripped 0 bases from V and 2 bases from J, with 17 bases between. Germline CDR1 and CDR2: LNHNV and YYDKDF (reference sequence). The DNA for the CDR3 is TGTGCCACCAGCAGAGATGCGGGGACAGTAAGGACCTACGAGCAGTACTTC. Its translation: CATSRDAGTVRTYEQYF.

This clone has a count of ten or more. The V gene is TRBV7-9, the J gene TRBJ2-5; 7 bases match TRBD2. The CDR3 runs to 15 residues. Germline CDR1 is SEHNR and CDR2 is FQNEAQ (reference sequence). Losses at the gene ends were 7 bases for V and 5 bases for J; bases not matched to a gene: 13. CDR3 nucleotides: TGTGCCAGCACCCTCAGGTCGGGAGGTCCCGAGACCCAGTACTTC. Its translation: CASTLRSGGPETQYF.

This clone was observed a few times. The J gene is TRBJ2-5, the V gene TRBV6-5; possibly TRBD1 for D (6 bases). Germline V lookup: CDR1 MNHEY, CDR2 SVGAGI. The CDR3 totals 14 residues. V lost 2 bases and J lost 3, with 10 bases in between. Here the CDR3 DNA reads TGTGCCAGCAGTTACGGGTCAGGGGAAGAGACCCAGTACTTC. The encoded protein is CASSYGSGEETQYF.

In this sample, this clone turned up many times. This chain joins TRBV7-9 and TRBJ2-7; 7 nucleotides line up with TRBD1. CDR1 and CDR2 (germline): SEHNR, FQNEAQ (reference sequence). This CDR3 comprises 15 residues. The trim removed 1 base at V and 3 bases at J, leaving 6 bases unmatched. CDR3 region: CASSLGSAGGYEQYF. The CDR3 bases are TGTGCCAGCAGCTTAGGTAGCGCAGGGGGCTACGAGCAGTACTTC.

In this sample, this clone turned up many times. The chain carries TRBV27 and TRBJ2-1, with 7 nucleotides matching TRBD2. This CDR3 contains 16 residues. The germline V gene has CDR1 MNHEY and CDR2 SMNVEV (reference sequence). V dropped 6 bases and J dropped 7; count of bases not matched to a gene: 15. The CDR3 region is CASSLPGGGRGNEQFF. DNA of the CDR3: TGTGCCAGCAGCCTACCCGGGGGAGGGAGAGGAAATGAGCAGTTCTTC.

Only a few counts were recorded for this clone. The gene calls are TRBV7-2 and TRBJ2-3, with D uncertain. V lost 6 bases to trimming and J lost 0 bases, with 13 bases between them. This CDR3 spans 15 amino acids. The germline V gene encodes CDR1 SGHTA and CDR2 FQGNSA. The CDR3 coding sequence is TGTGCCAGCAGACGAGAACTACTTAGCACAGATACGCAGTATTTT. It yields the protein CASRRELLSTDTQYF. Based on the CDR3 plus reference TRBV7-2 and TRBJ2-3, the full variable domain is GAGVSQSPSNKVTEKGKDVELRCDPISGHTALYWYRQSLGQGLEFLIYFQGNSAPDKSGLPSDRFSAERTGGSVSTLTIQRTQQEDSAVYLCASRRELLSTDTQYFGPGTRLTVL.

V usage is TRBV7-9 and J usage is TRBJ2-3; 10 bases map to TRBD1. The V gene end was trimmed by 1 base and the J gene end by 4 bases; junction bases not matched to a gene: 5. Germline V gene sequence: CDR1 SEHNR, CDR2 FQNEAQ (reference sequence). The CDR3 runs to 16 residues. This CDR3 reads CASSLEGTGVPDTQYF. The CDR3 DNA is TGTGCCAGCAGCTTAGAAGGGACAGGGGTCCCAGATACGCAGTATTTT.

The chain combines TRBV6-6 with TRBJ2-5; 9 bases line up with TRBD1. The CDR3 is 14 residues long. Germline V gene data show CDR1 as MNHNY and CDR2 as SVGAGI (reference sequence). V lost 5 bases to trimming and J lost 2 bases; unmatched junction nucleotides: 3. The CDR3 protein is CASSPGQGQETQYF. The CDR3 coding sequence is TGTGCCAGCAGTCCTGGACAGGGGCAAGAGACCCAGTACTTC.

This clone was seen more than once but under ten times. The chain uses TRBV27 and TRBJ2-1, with 11 bases lining up with TRBD1. The length of the CDR3 is 15 residues. Germline CDR1 MNHEY, CDR2 SMNVEV (reference sequence). V lost 5 bases to trimming and J lost 7 bases; unmatched junction nucleotides: 7. The CDR3 bases are TGTGCCAGCAGTGAAGGGACAGGGGGAAGGAATGAGCAGTTCTTC. Translating it yields CASSEGTGGRNEQFF.

This clone was detected only a few times. V usage is TRBV7-3 and J usage is TRBJ2-3; 9 bases match TRBD2. V lost 1 base and J lost 4; bases outside the gene matches: 9. CDR3 size: 17 residues. CDR1 is SGHTA, CDR2 FQGTGA, per germline. The chain's CDR3 is CASSLNSMGGGADTQYF. The CDR3, as DNA: TGTGCCAGCAGCTTAAATAGTATGGGCGGGGGGGCAGATACGCAGTATTTT.

The chain carries TRBV27 and TRBJ2-2, with 7 bases aligning to TRBD1. Germline lookup yields CDR1 MNHEY and CDR2 SMNVEV (reference sequence). The CDR3 sequence is 16 residues long. After removal of 6 bases from V and 5 bases from J, the junction contained 12 bases not matched to a gene. The CDR3 DNA follows: TGTGCCAGCAGCCTTTACGGGTACAGGGGAACCGGGGAGCTGTTTTTT. Its protein product is CASSLYGYRGTGELFF.

V usage is TRBV29-1 and J usage is TRBJ1-2; 7 nucleotides align to TRBD1. V dropped 6 bases and J dropped 4; count of bases not matched to a gene: 11. The germline gives CDR1 SQVTM, CDR2 ANQGSEA. The CDR3 spans 14 residues. CDR3 in amino acids: CSVEHRQGFYGYTF. The DNA for the CDR3 is TGCAGCGTCGAGCACAGACAGGGCTTCTATGGCTACACCTTC.

The chain combines TRBV4-3 with TRBJ2-6, with 9 bases matching TRBD2. The CDR3 contains 18 residues. J lost 0 bases, V lost 1 base, and 4 bases had no gene match. Germline CDR1 is LGHNA and CDR2 is YSLEER. The CDR3 DNA reads as TGCGCCAGCAGCCAAGGGACTAGCGTAGTCTCTGGGGCCAACGTCCTGACTTTC. Translated: CASSQGTSVVSGANVLTF.

The chain has TRBV10-3 and TRBJ2-1; tentative D call: TRBD2 (6 bases). The germline gives CDR1 ENHRY, CDR2 SYGVKD. V was clipped by 3 bases and J by 7 bases, with 13 bases between them. The CDR3 consists of 14 residues. CDR3 protein: CAISDVSGGNEQFF. As DNA, the CDR3 is TGTGCCATCAGTGATGTCTCCGGAGGGAATGAGCAGTTCTTC.

V and J are TRBV28 and TRBJ1-2; 8 bases align to TRBD1. Germline V CDR1 and CDR2: MDHEN, SYDVKM. J gave up 7 bases and V 7 bases, and 8 bases lay outside the gene matches. This CDR3 has 13 residues. This chain's CDR3 is CASMQDRVFGYTF. In DNA form, the CDR3 reads TGTGCCAGCATGCAGGACAGGGTATTTGGCTACACCTTC.